These 18 T cell receptor beta chains originate from one sample sequenced in a study of beta chain features in type 1 diabetes. All of the isolated RNA was reverse transcribed, so expressed TCRB transcripts were sequenced. Clones were sequenced by immunoSEQ multiplex PCR, and TCRdb holds only the in-frame ones, with some missing. This table holds more than 8,000 clones, approximately 78% found once. Sequenced material: Tregs from blood. Receptor source: a woman under 30 in good health.

V gene TRBV30 combines with J gene TRBJ1-1; 12 bases line up with TRBD1. The ends lost 4 bases at V and 1 base at J; junction bases unmatched: 13. The germline V gene encodes CDR1 GTSNPN and CDR2 SVGIG (reference sequence). The CDR3 loop spans 18 amino acids. The CDR3 region is CAWTRDRGLRGQNTEAFF. CDR3 nucleotide sequence: TGTGCCTGGACCCGGGACAGGGGGCTTCGGGGTCAGAACACTGAAGCTTTCTTT.

The V call is TRBV29-1, the J call TRBJ2-1, with TRBD2 matching 11 bases. CDR3 size: 17 residues. Germline assignment: CDR1 SQVTM and CDR2 ANQGSEA. J gave up 2 bases and V 7 bases, and 13 bases lay outside the gene matches. As DNA, the CDR3 is TGCAGCGCTGTCCTAACCATGACTAGCGGGACCTACAATGAGCAGTTCTTC. This codes for CSAVLTMTSGTYNEQFF.

The genes are TRBV30 and TRBJ2-1; 11 bases align to TRBD2. V shed 1 base and J 6 bases; nucleotides not matched to a gene: 17. This CDR3 is built from 19 residues. CDR1 and CDR2 (germline): GTSNPN, SVGIG (reference sequence). CDR3: CAWSALGLAGGKHPNEQFF. The CDR3 DNA reads TGTGCCTGGAGTGCTCTGGGGCTAGCGGGAGGTAAACACCCCAATGAGCAGTTCTTC.

This clone appeared once. The rearrangement uses TRBV7-9 and TRBJ2-1, with TRBD1 as a possible D gene (6 bases). V was pared by 5 bases and J by 0 bases, with 14 bases between. Germline CDR1 reads SEHNR; CDR2 reads FQNEAQ (reference sequence). The CDR3 contains 16 residues. Here the CDR3 reads CASSPTGLGSYNEQFF. DNA for the CDR3: TGTGCCAGCAGCCCTACAGGGTTGGGCTCCTACAATGAGCAGTTCTTC.

CDR3 DNA sequence: TGTGCCGGGGGGAGCTCCTACAATGAGCAGTTCTTC. This translates into CAGGSSYNEQFF. The chain couples TRBV5-6 to TRBJ2-1; TRBD2 is a possible D gene (6 bases). There are 12 residues in the CDR3. Trimming removed 10 bases at V and 0 bases at J, with 8 bases between. Germline CDR1 reads SGHDT; CDR2 reads YYEEEE.

The gene calls are TRBV5-1 and TRBJ2-1, with a tentative D call TRBD2 (6 bases). The CDR3 covers 15 residues. V was clipped by 1 base and J by 9 bases, with 17 bases between them. CDR1 and CDR2 from the germline V gene are SGHRS and YFSETQ. The DNA for the CDR3 is TGCGCCAGCAGCTTGACGGGAGCCGGGGTTGGTGAGCAGTTCTTC. This encodes CASSLTGAGVGEQFF.

The V and J genes are TRBV5-1 and TRBJ2-3, with D hard to call. Trimming cost V 7 bases and J 1 base, with 13 bases left between them. CDR1 SGHRS and CDR2 YFSETQ come from the germline V gene. The CDR3 sequence is 14 residues long. The CDR3 loop is CASSPRYGTDTQYF. CDR3 in DNA: TGCGCCAGCTCCCCCCGGTACGGCACAGATACGCAGTATTTT.

The rearrangement links TRBV5-1 to TRBJ2-2, with 9 bases matching TRBD2. The CDR3 totals 17 residues. V shed 4 bases and J 4 bases; nucleotides not matched to a gene: 11. Germline V gives CDR1 SGHRS, CDR2 YFSETQ. The CDR3 sequence is CASSRRSSGAPTGELFF. The CDR3 nucleotides are TGCGCCAGCAGCCGGAGATCTAGCGGGGCCCCCACCGGGGAGCTGTTTTTT.

For the CDR3, the DNA is TGTGCCAGTAGTATAGAGGGGGCGAAAAACATTCAGTACTTC. This translates into CASSIEGAKNIQYF. This chain connects TRBV19 to TRBJ2-4; D is possibly TRBD1 (6 bases). Germline assignment: CDR1 LNHDA and CDR2 SQIVND (reference sequence). The V end lost 0 bases, the J end lost 4 bases, and 7 bases lay between the germline ends. This CDR3 is 14 amino acids long.

The chain combines TRBV5-4 with TRBJ2-5; the match to TRBD2 covers 10 bases. The CDR3 covers 14 residues. Trimming at V came to 3 bases and at J to 5 bases, leaving 4 bases not matched to a gene. Looked up from germline, CDR1 is SGHNT and CDR2 is YYREEE (reference sequence). CDR3 in amino acids: CASSSLAGDETQYF. The CDR3 DNA reads as TGTGCCAGCAGCTCGCTAGCGGGAGACGAGACCCAGTACTTC.

The chain's CDR3 is CASSLLGPTGELFF. The CDR3 nucleotides are TGTGCCAGCAGTTTGTTGGGGCCCACCGGGGAGCTGTTTTTT. The chain has TRBV27 and TRBJ2-2, with a weak D call TRBD1 (5 bases). Germline V gene data show CDR1 as MNHEY and CDR2 as SMNVEV (reference sequence). CDR3 length equals 14 residues. V lost 3 bases and J lost 4, with 9 bases in between.

The DNA for the CDR3 is TGTGCCAGCGGGGGCCTGACTCCCGGGGAGCTGTTTTTT. Amino acids: CASGGLTPGELFF. This chain uses TRBV6-1 with TRBJ2-2, with D possibly matching TRBD1 (6 bases). CDR1 and CDR2 from the germline V gene are MNHNS and SASEGT. CDR3 size: 13 residues. Trimming left V 8 bases short and J 6 bases short, with 13 bases between.

V gene TRBV6-5 combines with J gene TRBJ1-6; D is possibly TRBD1 (5 bases). CDR3 length: 15 residues. Germline V gene data show CDR1 as MNHEY and CDR2 as SVGAGI. Trimming removed 0 bases at V and 8 bases at J, with 11 bases between. The CDR3 sequence: CASSYSRRAYSPLHF. The CDR3 DNA reads as TGTGCCAGCAGTTACTCGCGCAGGGCCTATTCACCCCTCCACTTT.

V is TRBV2 and J is TRBJ2-1, with D possibly being TRBD2 (6 bases). Germline V gene lookup returns CDR1 SNHLY and CDR2 FYNNEI. The V end lost 7 bases, the J end lost 5 bases, and 9 bases lay between the germline ends. This CDR3 contains 12 residues. The CDR3 spells CASTERDNEQFF. DNA for the CDR3: TGTGCCAGCACGGAGCGGGACAATGAGCAGTTCTTC. Based on the CDR3 plus reference TRBV2 and TRBJ2-1, the full variable domain is EPEVTQTPSHQVTQMGQEVILRCVPISNHLYFYWYRQILGQKVEFLVSFYNNEISEKSEIFDDQFSVERPDGSNFTLKIRSTKLEDSAMYFCASTERDNEQFFGPGTRLTVL.

The V and J genes are TRBV6-5 and TRBJ2-7; the match to TRBD1 covers 9 bases. V shed 2 bases, J shed 6 bases, and the junction held 8 bases outside the gene matches. The CDR3 spans 15 residues. Germline CDR1 and CDR2: MNHEY and SVGAGI. CDR3 region: CASSYGQGSAGEQYF. Here the CDR3 DNA reads TGTGCCAGCAGTTACGGACAGGGGAGTGCGGGCGAGCAGTACTTC.

This chain uses TRBV30 with TRBJ2-2, with D unresolved. V lost 2 bases and J 5 bases, leaving 3 bases between the germline ends. The CDR3 has 11 residues. Germline values: CDR1 GTSNPN, CDR2 SVGIG (reference sequence). DNA for the CDR3: TGTGCCTGGAGTCAAACCGGGGAGCTGTTTTTT. As protein: CAWSQTGELFF.

The V gene is TRBV5-4, the J gene TRBJ1-2; 7 nucleotides match TRBD1. V shed 4 bases, J shed 4 bases, and the junction held 10 bases outside the gene matches. The CDR3 is 15 amino acids. From germline, CDR1 is SGHNT and CDR2 YYREEE (reference sequence). CDR3 in amino acids: CASSPDRAPLYGYTF. CDR3 nucleotide sequence: TGTGCCAGCAGCCCCGACAGGGCCCCCCTCTATGGCTACACCTTC.

The V gene is TRBV5-1, the J gene TRBJ2-1; weak D call: TRBD2 (6 bases). CDR3 size: 12 residues. V was cut by 3 bases and J by 8 bases, with 9 bases left in between. CDR1 and CDR2 from the germline V gene are SGHRS and YFSETQ. The CDR3 nucleotides read TGCGCCAGCAGCTCGGACTATTATGAGCAGTTCTTC. Protein product: CASSSDYYEQFF.